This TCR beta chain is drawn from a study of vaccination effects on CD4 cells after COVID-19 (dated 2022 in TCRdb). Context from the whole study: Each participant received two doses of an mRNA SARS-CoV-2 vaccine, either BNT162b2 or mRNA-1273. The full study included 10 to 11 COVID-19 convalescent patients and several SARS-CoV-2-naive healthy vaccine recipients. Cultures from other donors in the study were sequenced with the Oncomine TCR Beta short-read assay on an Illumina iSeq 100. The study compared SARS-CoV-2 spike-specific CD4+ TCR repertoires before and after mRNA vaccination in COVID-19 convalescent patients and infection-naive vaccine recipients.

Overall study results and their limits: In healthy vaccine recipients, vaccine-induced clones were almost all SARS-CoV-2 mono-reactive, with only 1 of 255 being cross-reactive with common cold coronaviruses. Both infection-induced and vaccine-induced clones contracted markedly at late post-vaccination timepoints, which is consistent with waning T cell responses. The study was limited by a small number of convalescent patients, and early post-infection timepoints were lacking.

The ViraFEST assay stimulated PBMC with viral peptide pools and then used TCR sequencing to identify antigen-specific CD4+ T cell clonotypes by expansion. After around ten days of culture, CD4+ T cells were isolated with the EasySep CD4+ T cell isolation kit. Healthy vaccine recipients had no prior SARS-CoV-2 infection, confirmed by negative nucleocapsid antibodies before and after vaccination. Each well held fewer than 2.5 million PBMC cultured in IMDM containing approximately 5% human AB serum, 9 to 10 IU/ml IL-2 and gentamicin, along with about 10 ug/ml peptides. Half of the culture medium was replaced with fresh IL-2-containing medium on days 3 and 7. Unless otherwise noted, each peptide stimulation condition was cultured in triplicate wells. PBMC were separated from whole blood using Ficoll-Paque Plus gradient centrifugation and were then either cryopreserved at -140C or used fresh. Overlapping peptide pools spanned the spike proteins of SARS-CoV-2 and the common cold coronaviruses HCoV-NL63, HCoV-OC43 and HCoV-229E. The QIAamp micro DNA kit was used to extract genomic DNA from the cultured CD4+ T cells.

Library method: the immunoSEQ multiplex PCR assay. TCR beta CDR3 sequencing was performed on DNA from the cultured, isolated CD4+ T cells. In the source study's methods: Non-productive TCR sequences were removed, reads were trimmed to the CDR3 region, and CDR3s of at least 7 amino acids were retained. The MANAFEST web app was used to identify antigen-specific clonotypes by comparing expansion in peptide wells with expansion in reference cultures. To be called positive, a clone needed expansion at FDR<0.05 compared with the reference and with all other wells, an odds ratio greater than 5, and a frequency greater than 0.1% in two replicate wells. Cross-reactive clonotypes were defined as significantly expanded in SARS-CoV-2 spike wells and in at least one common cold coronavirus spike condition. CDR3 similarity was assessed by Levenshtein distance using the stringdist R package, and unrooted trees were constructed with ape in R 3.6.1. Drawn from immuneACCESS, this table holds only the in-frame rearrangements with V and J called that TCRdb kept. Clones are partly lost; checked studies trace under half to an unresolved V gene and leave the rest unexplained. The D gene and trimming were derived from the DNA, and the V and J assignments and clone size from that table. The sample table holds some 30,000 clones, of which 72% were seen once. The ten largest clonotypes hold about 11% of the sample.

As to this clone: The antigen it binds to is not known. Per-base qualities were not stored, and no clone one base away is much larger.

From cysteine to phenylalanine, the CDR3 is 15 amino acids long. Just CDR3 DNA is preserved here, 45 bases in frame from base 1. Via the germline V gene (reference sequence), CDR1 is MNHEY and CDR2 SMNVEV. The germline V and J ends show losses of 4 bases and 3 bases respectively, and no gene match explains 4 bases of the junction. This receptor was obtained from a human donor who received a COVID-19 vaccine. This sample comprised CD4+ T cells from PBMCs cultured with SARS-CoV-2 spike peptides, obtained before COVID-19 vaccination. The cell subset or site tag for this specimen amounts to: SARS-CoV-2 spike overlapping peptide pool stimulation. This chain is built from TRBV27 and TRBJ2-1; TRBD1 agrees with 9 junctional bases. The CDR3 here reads CASSSRDRVYNEQFF. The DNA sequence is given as TGTGCCAGCAGTTCCCGGGACAGGGTCTACAATGAGCAGTTCTTC.